These 2 T cell receptor beta chains came from one sample sequenced in a study of blood T cell repertoires in COVID-19. The method was immunoSEQ multiplex PCR; TCRdb's version includes in-frame clones alone and lacks a portion of them. This sample has hundreds of thousands of clones, with roughly nine tenths found just once. Sequenced input: PBMCs or T cells enriched from blood (not recorded which). The receptors here all came from a woman aged 18-35 years with acute COVID-19.

V and J are TRBV6-5 and TRBJ2-7; 15 bases are a match to TRBD2. Per the germline V gene, CDR1 is MNHEY and CDR2 is SVGAGI. This CDR3 comprises 16 residues. J lost 4 bases, V lost 4 bases, and 5 bases had no gene match. Here the CDR3 DNA reads TGTGCCAGCAGTTCTGGACTAGCGGGGGGGCCATACGAGCAGTACTTC. Protein product: CASSSGLAGGPYEQYF.

This chain joins TRBV15 and TRBJ1-1; TRBD1 matches at 7 bases. V lost 3 bases and J lost 6; bases outside the gene matches: 4. The germline V gene has CDR1 LNHNV and CDR2 YYDKDF (reference sequence). The CDR3 loop spans 13 amino acids. CDR3 residues: CATSSQTGPEAFF. The CDR3 DNA follows: TGTGCCACCAGCAGCCAGACAGGGCCTGAAGCTTTCTTT.